This TCR beta chain was documented in a study of brain T cells in children with intractable seizures. Sequencing was limited to surgery cases with top T cell transcript signatures in brain tissue. Trimming removed 2 bases at V and 0 bases at J, with 0 bases between. The germline V gene has CDR1 SGHRS and CDR2 YFSETQ. The CDR3 has 13 residues. Sequencing used immunoSEQ multiplex PCR; TCRdb keeps in-frame clones, though not all of them. This table holds approximately 40,000 clones, around 90% found once. This sequence originates from a girl aged 2-10 years with tuberous sclerosis and intractable seizures. The sequencing used peripheral blood, collected at surgery. V and J are TRBV5-1 and TRBJ2-6; unclear D gene. DNA of the CDR3: TGCGCCAGCAGCTTCTCTGGGGCCAACGTCCTGACTTTC. This sequence encodes CASSFSGANVLTF.